Listed below are T cell receptor beta chains from one sample, sequenced in a study of CD8 T cells in Susac syndrome. Each CDR3 protein is one row after TCRdb ran MiXCR on the immunoSEQ multiplex PCR reads. This table holds 85,000 to 130,000 distinct CDR3 sequences, around 94% found once. The sequencing input was CD8+ T cells from PBMCs. The origin of the receptors is a human donor with Susac syndrome. Each CDR3 is given with its conserved first and last residue. A D gene is named only where the DNA matches it firmly. Clone size appears in some rows only: once, few, many, or a class for an expanded clone.

cdr3_aa	cdr3_nt	d_call	clone_size	cdr3_length	v_call	j_call
CASSLASPSQETQYF	TGTGCCAGCAGTTTAGCGTCCCCGTCCCAAGAGACCCAGTACTTC	NA	NA	15	TRBV12-3/TRBV12-4	TRBJ2-5
CASSSRTNPTDTQYF	TGTGCCAGCAGCTCCCGGACGAACCCCACAGATACGCAGTATTTT	NA	NA	15	TRBV7-8	TRBJ2-3
CASSYVGEQYF	TGTGCCAGCAGTTATGTCGGTGAGCAGTACTTC	NA	few	11	TRBV6-2/TRBV6-3	TRBJ2-7
CASSVEGHGYTF	TGTGCCAGCAGCGTAGAAGGGCATGGCTACACCTTC	NA	NA	12	TRBV9	TRBJ1-2
CSVVREKETQYF	TGCAGCGTGGTCCGGGAAAAAGAGACCCAGTACTTC	NA	NA	12	TRBV29-1	TRBJ2-5
CASSGTIDYGYTF	TGTGCCAGCAGCGGAACTATAGACTATGGCTACACCTTC	NA	NA	13	TRBV9	TRBJ1-2
CASRSERARPYNEQFF	TGTGCCAGTAGATCTGAGAGGGCTCGACCCTACAATGAGCAGTTCTTC	NA	NA	16	TRBV19	TRBJ2-1
CASSQDQSDEKLFF	TGCGCCAGCAGCCAAGATCAATCGGATGAAAAACTGTTTTTT	NA	NA	14	TRBV4-3	TRBJ1-4
CATSREGEAGGETQYF	TGTGCCACCAGCAGAGAGGGGGAAGCGGGCGGAGAGACCCAGTACTTC	NA	NA	16	TRBV15	TRBJ2-5
CASSPADSLDTQYF	TGTGCCAGCAGTCCTGCGGACAGTTTGGATACGCAGTATTTT	NA	NA	14	TRBV12-3/TRBV12-4	TRBJ2-3
CASSSPGRTYEQYF	TGTGCCAGCAGCTCCCCGGGGAGGACCTACGAGCAGTACTTC	NA	NA	14	TRBV13	TRBJ2-7
CASSSPGPTLYEQYF	TGTGCCAGCAGCTCCCCCGGGCCTACCCTTTACGAGCAGTACTTC	NA	NA	15	TRBV11-2	TRBJ2-7
CASSPTDGPSYEQYF	TGTGCCAGCAGCCCGACTGACGGACCTTCCTACGAGCAGTACTTC	NA	once	15	TRBV9	TRBJ2-7
CASSLPGQTGYTF	TGTGCCAGCAGCTTACCGGGACAGACTGGCTACACCTTC	TRBD1	once	13	TRBV7-9	TRBJ1-2
CATSRGEVPEQYF	TGTGCCACCAGCAGAGGGGAGGTTCCCGAGCAGTACTTC	NA	NA	13	TRBV15	TRBJ2-7
CASSYEEGLGRAGANVLTF	TGTGCCAGCAGTTACGAAGAGGGGTTGGGTAGGGCTGGGGCCAACGTCCTGACTTTC	NA	once	19	TRBV6-5	TRBJ2-6
CASSLGRRRGEQYF	TGTGCCAGCAGCTTAGGTCGTCGGAGGGGCGAGCAGTACTTC	NA	NA	14	TRBV13	TRBJ2-7
CASSNQAGWDQPQHF	TGTGCCAGCTCAAACCAGGCAGGCTGGGATCAGCCCCAGCATTTT	NA	once	15	TRBV18	TRBJ1-5
CASSQDLPGLDEQFF	TGCGCCAGCAGCCAAGATCTACCGGGGCTCGATGAGCAGTTCTTC	NA	NA	15	TRBV4-1	TRBJ2-1
CASSYAGAIQQYF	TGTGCCAGCAGCTACGCAGGGGCGATTCAGCAGTACTTC	NA	NA	13	TRBV5-4	TRBJ2-7
CASSQKPYEQYF	TGTGCCAGCAGCCAAAAACCCTACGAGCAGTACTTC	NA	once	12	TRBV7-9	TRBJ2-7
CASSNGWQANSPLHF	TGTGCCAGCAGTAACGGTTGGCAGGCAAATTCACCCCTCCACTTT	NA	NA	15	TRBV6-5	TRBJ1-6
CASSQEVWTGVPNSPLHF	TGTGCCAGCAGCCAAGAAGTATGGACAGGGGTTCCTAATTCACCCCTCCACTTT	TRBD1	NA	18	TRBV3-1	TRBJ1-6
CASSLVEGSEQYF	TGTGCCAGCAGCTTGGTGGAGGGTAGCGAGCAGTACTTC	NA	NA	13	TRBV5-4	TRBJ2-7
CASSPRPDGTDTQYF	TGTGCCAGCAGTCCGCGACCTGACGGCACAGATACGCAGTATTTT	NA	NA	15	TRBV27	TRBJ2-3
CATSRDKSAEKNIQYF	TGTGCCACCAGCAGAGATAAGTCGGCAGAGAAAAACATTCAGTACTTC	NA	NA	16	TRBV15	TRBJ2-4